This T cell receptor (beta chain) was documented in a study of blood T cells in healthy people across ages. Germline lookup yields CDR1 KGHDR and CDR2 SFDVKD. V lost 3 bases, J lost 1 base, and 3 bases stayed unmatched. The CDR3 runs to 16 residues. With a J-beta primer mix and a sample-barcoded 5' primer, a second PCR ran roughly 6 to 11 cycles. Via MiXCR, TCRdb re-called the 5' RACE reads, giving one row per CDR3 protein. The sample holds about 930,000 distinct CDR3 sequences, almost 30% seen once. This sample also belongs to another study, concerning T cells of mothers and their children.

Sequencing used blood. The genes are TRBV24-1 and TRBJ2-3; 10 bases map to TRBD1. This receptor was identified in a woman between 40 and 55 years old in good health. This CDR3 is CATSDTGTGGTDTQYF. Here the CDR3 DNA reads TGTGCCACCAGTGATACCGGGACAGGGGGCACAGATACGCAGTATTTT.